This is a list of T cell receptor beta chains from one sample in a study of T-cell reconstitution after alpha-beta-depleted transplantation in children. Using its own MiXCR run on the PCR reads, TCRdb lists one record per CDR3 protein. The sample contains 350,000 to 500,000 distinct CDR3 sequences, 43% of which appear only once. The source material was PBMCs, sampled before TCRalphabeta/CD19-depleted stem cell transplant. The receptors originated from a girl aged 2-10 years with aplastic anemia, due to receive a stem cell transplant. The CDR3 runs from the conserved cysteine through the conserved F or W. Fields, in order: V gene, J gene, clone size, D gene, CDR3 length, CDR3 protein, CDR3 DNA. A D gene is named only where the DNA matches it firmly. The size of a clone is reported for some rows only, either as once, few or many, or as a class for expanded clones.

v_call: TRBV6-1; j_call: TRBJ1-5; clone_size: few; d_call: -; cdr3_length: 14; cdr3_aa: CASSPGGSAQPQHF; cdr3_nt: TGTGCCAGCAGCCCCGGCGGGTCAGCTCAGCCCCAGCATTTT
v_call: TRBV5-1; j_call: TRBJ2-1; clone_size: -; d_call: -; cdr3_length: 15; cdr3_aa: CASSLGGETYNEQFF; cdr3_nt: TGCGCCAGCAGCTTGGGTGGGGAGACCTACAATGAGCAGTTCTTC
v_call: TRBV28; j_call: TRBJ2-7; clone_size: few; d_call: -; cdr3_length: 13; cdr3_aa: CASSSPAGYEQYF; cdr3_nt: TGTGCCAGCAGTTCCCCTGCCGGCTACGAGCAGTACTTC
v_call: TRBV11-3; j_call: TRBJ2-2; clone_size: few; d_call: -; cdr3_length: 15; cdr3_aa: CASSLGSGWGGELFF; cdr3_nt: TGTGCCAGCAGCTTAGGATCCGGGTGGGGCGGGGAGCTGTTTTTT
v_call: TRBV7-9; j_call: TRBJ2-7; clone_size: -; d_call: -; cdr3_length: 14; cdr3_aa: CASSFSTGRGEQYF; cdr3_nt: TGTGCCAGCAGCTTCAGTACAGGGAGGGGCGAGCAGTACTTC
v_call: TRBV29-1; j_call: TRBJ1-1; clone_size: -; d_call: -; cdr3_length: 11; cdr3_aa: CSVEAVREAFF; cdr3_nt: TGCAGCGTTGAGGCGGTCAGGGAAGCTTTCTTT
v_call: TRBV5-1; j_call: TRBJ1-5; clone_size: few; d_call: TRBD1; cdr3_length: 15; cdr3_aa: CASSFDRGSNQPQHF; cdr3_nt: TGCGCCAGCAGCTTTGACAGGGGGAGCAATCAGCCCCAGCATTTT
v_call: TRBV18; j_call: TRBJ1-2; clone_size: -; d_call: -; cdr3_length: 14; cdr3_aa: CASSPARDSYGYTF; cdr3_nt: TGTGCCAGCTCACCAGCCAGAGACTCCTATGGCTACACCTTC
v_call: TRBV9; j_call: TRBJ2-1; clone_size: many; d_call: -; cdr3_length: 15; cdr3_aa: CASSARDLAMNEQFF; cdr3_nt: TGTGCCAGCAGCGCCCGGGACTTGGCTATGAATGAGCAGTTCTTC
v_call: TRBV28; j_call: TRBJ2-2; clone_size: -; d_call: -; cdr3_length: 18; cdr3_aa: CASSTYTMVAANTGELFF; cdr3_nt: TGTGCCAGCAGCACCTATACGATGGTAGCGGCAAACACCGGGGAGCTGTTTTTT
v_call: TRBV3-1; j_call: TRBJ1-1; clone_size: -; d_call: TRBD1; cdr3_length: 19; cdr3_aa: CASSQEGTGAISLNTEAFF; cdr3_nt: TGTGCCAGCAGCCAAGAGGGGACAGGGGCTATTTCCTTAAACACTGAAGCTTTCTTT
v_call: TRBV12-3/TRBV12-4; j_call: TRBJ2-1; clone_size: few; d_call: -; cdr3_length: 12; cdr3_aa: CASSLGFNEQFF; cdr3_nt: TGTGCCAGCAGTTTGGGGTTCAATGAGCAGTTCTTC
v_call: TRBV15; j_call: TRBJ2-1; clone_size: -; d_call: -; cdr3_length: 13; cdr3_aa: CATGARVNNEQFF; cdr3_nt: TGTGCCACCGGGGCCCGGGTAAACAATGAGCAGTTCTTC
v_call: TRBV6-1; j_call: TRBJ1-5; clone_size: once; d_call: TRBD1; cdr3_length: 13; cdr3_aa: CASGQASNQPQHF; cdr3_nt: TGTGCCAGCGGACAGGCCTCCAATCAGCCCCAGCATTTT
v_call: TRBV9; j_call: TRBJ2-1; clone_size: -; d_call: -; cdr3_length: 12; cdr3_aa: CASSAWDNEQFF; cdr3_nt: TGTGCCAGCAGCGCATGGGACAATGAGCAGTTCTTC
v_call: TRBV12-3/TRBV12-4; j_call: TRBJ2-1; clone_size: -; d_call: TRBD2; cdr3_length: 15; cdr3_aa: CASSFLAGVNNEQFF; cdr3_nt: TGTGCCAGCAGTTTTCTAGCGGGAGTAAACAATGAGCAGTTCTTC
v_call: TRBV5-1; j_call: TRBJ2-7; clone_size: -; d_call: -; cdr3_length: 16; cdr3_aa: CARKRVLDTSVYEQYF; cdr3_nt: TGCGCCAGGAAAAGGGTGCTGGACACCAGCGTCTACGAGCAGTACTTC
v_call: TRBV7-8; j_call: TRBJ2-1; clone_size: -; d_call: -; cdr3_length: 16; cdr3_aa: CASSLEGVSSYNEQFF; cdr3_nt: TGTGCCAGCAGCTTAGAAGGGGTTAGCTCCTACAATGAGCAGTTCTTC
v_call: TRBV9; j_call: TRBJ2-3; clone_size: -; d_call: TRBD1; cdr3_length: 16; cdr3_aa: CASSAPGTGDRDTQYF; cdr3_nt: TGTGCCAGCAGCGCTCCCGGGACAGGGGACCGAGATACGCAGTATTTT
v_call: TRBV10-3; j_call: TRBJ2-3; clone_size: -; d_call: -; cdr3_length: 15; cdr3_aa: CAISESLEGTDTQYF; cdr3_nt: TGTGCCATCAGTGAAAGTTTGGAGGGCACAGATACGCAGTATTTT
v_call: TRBV5-8; j_call: TRBJ2-1; clone_size: -; d_call: TRBD2; cdr3_length: 16; cdr3_aa: CASSFSGRYPYNEQFF; cdr3_nt: TGTGCCAGCAGCTTTTCCGGGAGGTACCCCTACAATGAGCAGTTCTTC
v_call: TRBV20-1; j_call: TRBJ2-1; clone_size: -; d_call: -; cdr3_length: 14; cdr3_aa: CSALGTASYNEQFF; cdr3_nt: TGCAGTGCTCTTGGGACGGCATCCTACAATGAGCAGTTCTTC
v_call: TRBV12-3/TRBV12-4; j_call: TRBJ1-3; clone_size: -; d_call: TRBD1; cdr3_length: 17; cdr3_aa: CASGLPGQGRYGNTIYF; cdr3_nt: TGTGCCAGCGGGCTACCGGGACAGGGGAGGTATGGAAACACCATATATTTT
v_call: TRBV29-1; j_call: TRBJ2-3; clone_size: few; d_call: TRBD2; cdr3_length: 13; cdr3_aa: CSGRTSGKNTQYF; cdr3_nt: TGCAGCGGGCGTACTAGCGGGAAGAATACGCAGTATTTT
v_call: TRBV6-1; j_call: TRBJ1-1; clone_size: few; d_call: TRBD1; cdr3_length: 13; cdr3_aa: CASSRQGGTEAFF; cdr3_nt: TGTGCCAGCAGTCGACAGGGAGGGACTGAAGCTTTCTTT
v_call: TRBV5-1; j_call: TRBJ2-4; clone_size: few; d_call: -; cdr3_length: 14; cdr3_aa: CASSLGGAADIQYF; cdr3_nt: TGCGCCAGCAGCTTGGGGGGAGCGGCGGACATTCAGTACTTC
v_call: TRBV12-3/TRBV12-4; j_call: TRBJ2-3; clone_size: -; d_call: TRBD1; cdr3_length: 15; cdr3_aa: CASSFGHRGPDTQYF; cdr3_nt: TGTGCCAGCAGTTTCGGCCACAGGGGCCCAGATACGCAGTATTTT
v_call: TRBV28; j_call: TRBJ1-1; clone_size: many; d_call: -; cdr3_length: 13; cdr3_aa: CASSFRGIPEAFF; cdr3_nt: TGTGCCAGCAGTTTTAGGGGCATCCCTGAAGCTTTCTTT
v_call: TRBV6-4; j_call: TRBJ2-1; clone_size: -; d_call: -; cdr3_length: 13; cdr3_aa: CASSDSTRTEQFF; cdr3_nt: TGTGCCAGCAGTGACTCGACCCGGACTGAGCAGTTCTTC
v_call: TRBV6-1; j_call: TRBJ2-3; clone_size: -; d_call: -; cdr3_length: 13; cdr3_aa: CASSEVGGDTQYF; cdr3_nt: TGTGCCAGCAGTGAAGTAGGAGGAGATACGCAGTATTTT
v_call: TRBV7-9; j_call: TRBJ1-1; clone_size: few; d_call: -; cdr3_length: 14; cdr3_aa: CASSLQGVDTEAFF; cdr3_nt: TGTGCCAGCAGCTTACAGGGTGTGGACACTGAAGCTTTCTTT
v_call: TRBV20-1; j_call: TRBJ2-7; clone_size: -; d_call: -; cdr3_length: 14; cdr3_aa: CSASRSSFHREQYF; cdr3_nt: TGCAGTGCTAGTCGGTCTAGCTTCCACCGGGAGCAGTACTTC
v_call: TRBV20-1; j_call: TRBJ2-2; clone_size: -; d_call: -; cdr3_length: 16; cdr3_aa: CSARDLPDRNTGELFF; cdr3_nt: TGCAGTGCTAGAGATCTACCGGACCGCAACACCGGGGAGCTGTTTTTT
v_call: TRBV4-1; j_call: TRBJ2-3; clone_size: -; d_call: -; cdr3_length: 16; cdr3_aa: CASSQAGGSGTDTQYF; cdr3_nt: TGCGCCAGCAGCCAAGCCGGGGGTTCGGGCACAGATACGCAGTATTTT
v_call: TRBV3-1; j_call: TRBJ1-5; clone_size: many; d_call: TRBD1; cdr3_length: 18; cdr3_aa: CASSQGGTGGRYNQPQHF; cdr3_nt: TGTGCCAGCAGCCAAGGAGGGACAGGGGGCAGATACAATCAGCCCCAGCATTTT
v_call: TRBV12-3/TRBV12-4; j_call: TRBJ2-1; clone_size: once; d_call: -; cdr3_length: 15; cdr3_aa: CASSLQLSSYNEQFF; cdr3_nt: TGTGCCAGCAGTTTACAGTTGAGCTCCTACAATGAGCAGTTCTTC
v_call: TRBV18; j_call: TRBJ2-5; clone_size: -; d_call: -; cdr3_length: 14; cdr3_aa: CASSSGRFEETQYF; cdr3_nt: TGTGCCAGCTCTTCGGGGCGGTTCGAAGAGACCCAGTACTTC
v_call: TRBV20-1; j_call: TRBJ2-7; clone_size: -; d_call: -; cdr3_length: 15; cdr3_aa: CSASNGRKPQYEQYF; cdr3_nt: TGCAGTGCTAGCAACGGCAGAAAGCCTCAGTACGAGCAGTACTTC
v_call: TRBV10-3; j_call: TRBJ2-3; clone_size: -; d_call: -; cdr3_length: 15; cdr3_aa: CAISALEGGTDTQYF; cdr3_nt: TGTGCCATCAGCGCACTCGAAGGGGGCACAGATACGCAGTATTTT
v_call: TRBV15; j_call: TRBJ2-1; clone_size: many; d_call: -; cdr3_length: 15; cdr3_aa: CATSREGGYYNEQFF; cdr3_nt: TGTGCCACCAGCAGAGAGGGCGGTTATTACAATGAGCAGTTCTTC
v_call: TRBV27; j_call: TRBJ1-5; clone_size: few; d_call: -; cdr3_length: 16; cdr3_aa: CASSLGQGWSNQPQHF; cdr3_nt: TGTGCCAGCAGTTTGGGTCAGGGGTGGAGCAATCAGCCCCAGCATTTT
v_call: TRBV20-1; j_call: TRBJ2-7; clone_size: -; d_call: -; cdr3_length: 11; cdr3_aa: CSASYRDEQYF; cdr3_nt: TGCAGTGCTAGCTACCGGGACGAGCAGTACTTC
v_call: TRBV28; j_call: TRBJ2-1; clone_size: -; d_call: TRBD2; cdr3_length: 15; cdr3_aa: CASSLYGRDENEQFF; cdr3_nt: TGTGCCAGCAGTTTATATGGGAGGGACGAAAATGAGCAGTTCTTC